The rows below give T cell receptor beta chains drawn from one sample of a study of T cell responses to AZD1222 COVID-19 vaccine. Using immunoSEQ multiplex PCR, the repertoire was profiled, and TCRdb retains in-frame clones only, with some absent. The sample records 100,000 to 150,000 clones, roughly nine tenths being singletons. The source material was peripheral blood, sampled on day 0 of AZD1222 vaccination. These TCRs come from an adult in good health. The CDR3 runs from the conserved cysteine through the conserved F or W. D genes are given only for firm matches. Clone size is shown for a subset of rows, as once, few, many or a class of expanded clone.

j_call: TRBJ2-1; v_call: TRBV25-1; d_call: TRBD2; clone_size: once; cdr3_aa: CASSEGGLAGGPYNEQFF; cdr3_nt: TGTGCCAGCAGTGAAGGAGGACTAGCGGGAGGGCCTTACAATGAGCAGTTCTTC
j_call: TRBJ1-1; v_call: TRBV6-6; d_call: -; clone_size: -; cdr3_aa: CASRDRNTEAFF; cdr3_nt: TGTGCCAGCAGGGACAGGAACACTGAAGCTTTCTTT
j_call: TRBJ1-6; v_call: TRBV10-3; d_call: -; clone_size: -; cdr3_aa: CAITQDYNSPLHF; cdr3_nt: TGTGCCATAACACAGGACTATAATTCACCCCTCCACTTT
j_call: TRBJ2-3; v_call: TRBV5-1; d_call: TRBD2; clone_size: -; cdr3_aa: CASKWTSGEDTQYF; cdr3_nt: TGCGCCAGCAAGTGGACTAGCGGTGAAGATACGCAGTATTTT
j_call: TRBJ1-5; v_call: TRBV7-6; d_call: -; clone_size: -; cdr3_aa: CASSSEQRGPGVGDSNQPQHF; cdr3_nt: TGTGCCAGCAGCTCTGAGCAACGAGGCCCAGGGGTGGGGGATAGCAATCAGCCCCAGCATTTT
j_call: TRBJ2-1; v_call: TRBV5-5; d_call: -; clone_size: once; cdr3_aa: CASSLVGANYNEQFF; cdr3_nt: TGTGCCAGCAGCTTGGTGGGGGCGAACTACAATGAGCAGTTCTTC
j_call: TRBJ2-6; v_call: TRBV11-3; d_call: -; clone_size: -; cdr3_aa: CASSLNSGANVLTF; cdr3_nt: TGTGCCAGCAGCTTAAATTCTGGGGCCAACGTCCTGACTTTC
j_call: TRBJ1-1; v_call: TRBV5-6; d_call: -; clone_size: -; cdr3_aa: CASSLSGGNTEAFF; cdr3_nt: TGTGCCAGCAGCCTGAGTGGGGGGAACACTGAAGCTTTCTTT
j_call: TRBJ1-6; v_call: TRBV19; d_call: -; clone_size: -; cdr3_aa: CASSMIQGGGLSPLHF; cdr3_nt: TGTGCCAGTAGTATGATACAGGGAGGAGGTCTGTCACCCCTCCACTTT
j_call: TRBJ1-2; v_call: TRBV6-2/TRBV6-3; d_call: -; clone_size: -; cdr3_aa: CASSRLGYGYTF; cdr3_nt: TGTGCCAGCAGCCGCTTGGGCTATGGCTACACCTTC
j_call: TRBJ1-3; v_call: TRBV5-8; d_call: -; clone_size: -; cdr3_aa: CASSFYGGSGNTIYF; cdr3_nt: TGTGCCAGCAGCTTCTATGGGGGCTCTGGAAACACCATATATTTT
j_call: TRBJ1-6; v_call: TRBV27; d_call: -; clone_size: -; cdr3_aa: CASSLSGLGSPLHF; cdr3_nt: TGTGCCAGCAGTTTATCAGGGTTGGGTTCACCCCTCCACTTT
j_call: TRBJ2-2; v_call: TRBV19; d_call: TRBD1; clone_size: -; cdr3_aa: CASSILGTVTTGELFF; cdr3_nt: TGTGCCAGTAGTATACTAGGGACAGTTACCACCGGGGAGCTGTTTTTT
j_call: TRBJ1-6; v_call: TRBV5-6; d_call: -; clone_size: -; cdr3_aa: CASSLRSLGGSYNSPLHF; cdr3_nt: TGTGCCAGCAGCTTGAGGTCCCTCGGAGGATCCTATAATTCACCCCTCCACTTT
j_call: TRBJ2-3; v_call: TRBV5-1; d_call: TRBD1; clone_size: -; cdr3_aa: CASSSDRAADTQYF; cdr3_nt: TGCGCCAGCAGCTCGGACAGGGCAGCAGATACGCAGTATTTT
j_call: TRBJ1-5; v_call: TRBV6-5; d_call: TRBD1; clone_size: -; cdr3_aa: CASMRGTGKNQPQHF; cdr3_nt: TGTGCCAGCATGCGAGGGACAGGGAAAAATCAGCCCCAGCATTTT
j_call: TRBJ1-2; v_call: TRBV7-2; d_call: TRBD1; clone_size: -; cdr3_aa: CASSTNAGGYGYTF; cdr3_nt: TGTGCCAGCAGCACAAACGCAGGGGGCTATGGCTACACCTTC
j_call: TRBJ2-2; v_call: TRBV19; d_call: TRBD1; clone_size: -; cdr3_aa: CASSLGTANTGELFF; cdr3_nt: TGTGCCAGTTCCTTAGGGACAGCGAACACCGGGGAGCTGTTTTTT
j_call: TRBJ2-1; v_call: TRBV6-1; d_call: -; clone_size: -; cdr3_aa: CASSEGGGALYNEQFF; cdr3_nt: TGTGCCAGCAGTGAAGGAGGTGGGGCCCTCTACAATGAGCAGTTCTTC
j_call: TRBJ2-6; v_call: TRBV19; d_call: -; clone_size: -; cdr3_aa: CASSMSNSGANVLTF; cdr3_nt: TGTGCCAGTAGTATGTCGAACTCTGGGGCCAACGTCCTGACTTTC
j_call: TRBJ1-2; v_call: TRBV6-5; d_call: -; clone_size: -; cdr3_aa: CASRLEGYTF; cdr3_nt: TGTGCCAGCCGGCTGGAGGGCTACACCTTC
j_call: TRBJ1-6; v_call: TRBV9; d_call: -; clone_size: -; cdr3_aa: CASSVDWYNSPLHF; cdr3_nt: TGTGCCAGCAGCGTCGACTGGTATAATTCACCCCTCCACTTT